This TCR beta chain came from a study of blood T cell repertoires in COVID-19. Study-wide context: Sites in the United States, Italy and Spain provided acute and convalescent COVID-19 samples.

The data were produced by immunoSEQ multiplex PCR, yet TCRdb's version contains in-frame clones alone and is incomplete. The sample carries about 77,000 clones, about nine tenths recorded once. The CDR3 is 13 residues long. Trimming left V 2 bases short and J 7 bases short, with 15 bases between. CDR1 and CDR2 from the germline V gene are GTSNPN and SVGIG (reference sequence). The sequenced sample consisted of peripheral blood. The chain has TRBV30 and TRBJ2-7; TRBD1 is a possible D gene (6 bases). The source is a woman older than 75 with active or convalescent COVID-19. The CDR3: CAWSMWGRGEQYF. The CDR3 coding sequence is TGTGCCTGGAGTATGTGGGGGCGCGGGGAGCAGTACTTC.